This entry lists 14 T cell receptor beta chains sequenced from one sample in a study of blood T cell repertoires in COVID-19. TCRdb's copy holds only in-frame clones and misses some; the assay was immunoSEQ multiplex PCR. The sample yields 250,000 or so clones, about 91% seen once. The sample was peripheral blood. The source of these receptors is a woman aged 25 to 39 with COVID-19, enrolled during active disease.

The chain has TRBV27 and TRBJ2-1, with TRBD2 matching over 12 bases. The CDR3 is made up of 17 amino acids. Germline lookup yields CDR1 MNHEY and CDR2 SMNVEV (reference sequence). Trimming removed 6 bases from V and 8 bases from J; junction bases left unmatched: 14. DNA of the CDR3: TGTGCCAGCAGCCGGCTCAGACTAGCGGGAGAGCTTGATGAGCAGTTCTTC. Protein sequence: CASSRLRLAGELDEQFF.

The genes are TRBV6-6 and TRBJ1-1; a weak D match, TRBD1 (5 bases). The CDR3 runs to 14 residues. Germline V gene data show CDR1 as MNHNY and CDR2 as SVGAGI (reference sequence). V lost 6 bases and J 5 bases, leaving 16 bases between the germline ends. As DNA, the CDR3 is TGTGCCAGCAGCAGTAAGGGGCAGGTTACTGAAGCTTTCTTT. This encodes CASSSKGQVTEAFF.

In this sample, this clone turned up many times. CDR3 region: CAWSAQSGTEAFF. The DNA for the CDR3 is TGTGCCTGGAGTGCCCAGTCTGGCACTGAAGCTTTCTTT. The chain combines TRBV30 with TRBJ1-1; D unresolved. This CDR3 spans 13 amino acids. CDR1 and CDR2 from the germline V gene are GTSNPN and SVGIG (reference sequence). V dropped 1 base and J dropped 4 bases, with 10 bases sitting between them.

The chain is built from TRBV27 and TRBJ2-7, with D tentatively TRBD1 (6 bases). The CDR3 sequence is 15 residues long. The V end was cut by 7 bases, the J end by 0 bases, with 16 bases between. In germline, CDR1 is MNHEY, CDR2 SMNVEV (reference sequence). This CDR3 is CASKPGHVLSYEQYF. Here the CDR3 DNA reads TGTGCCAGCAAACCGGGACACGTACTCTCCTACGAGCAGTACTTC.

The V gene is TRBV7-9, the J gene TRBJ2-1, with 8 bases matching TRBD2. The V and J ends lost 4 bases and 9 bases, in that order; junction bases with no gene match: 8. This CDR3 contains 14 residues. Germline CDR1 and CDR2: SEHNR and FQNEAQ (reference sequence). In DNA, the CDR3 is TGTGCCAGCAGCTCTCGGGGGGGCGCGGGTGAGCAGTTCTTC. Residues: CASSSRGGAGEQFF.

CDR3: CASSAGTGGYEQYV. DNA of the CDR3: TGTGCCAGTAGTGCGGGGACAGGAGGGTACGAGCAGTACGTC. The chain carries TRBV19 and TRBJ2-7; TRBD1 agrees at 8 bases. CDR3 length equals 14 residues. The ends lost 5 bases at V and 4 bases at J; junction bases unmatched: 7. In germline, CDR1 is LNHDA, CDR2 SQIVND (reference sequence).

V usage is TRBV2 and J usage is TRBJ1-3; D possibly corresponds to TRBD1 (5 bases). Germline V gives CDR1 SNHLY, CDR2 FYNNEI. Trimming shortened V by 2 bases and J by 4 bases, and 12 bases separated the two germline ends. CDR3 size: 15 residues. CDR3 region: CASSEWGPTGNTIYF. The DNA for the CDR3 is TGTGCCAGCAGTGAATGGGGCCCGACCGGAAACACCATATATTTT.

The rearrangement joins TRBV12-5 to TRBJ2-5; the D gene is possibly TRBD1 (6 bases). The CDR3 sequence is 14 residues long. Germline V gene data show CDR1 as LGHNT and CDR2 as FRNRAP. Trimming cost V 5 bases and J 4 bases, with 14 bases left between them. The chain's CDR3 is CASGPQLGGETQYF. In DNA, the CDR3 is TGTGCTAGTGGTCCCCAACTAGGGGGAGAGACCCAGTACTTC.

The V call is TRBV7-8, the J call TRBJ1-1, with 7 bases aligning to TRBD1. Germline trimming cut 5 bases from V and 8 bases from J; bases unmatched to any gene: 11. This CDR3 contains 14 residues. The germline V gene has CDR1 SGHVS and CDR2 FQNEAQ. Here the CDR3 DNA reads TGTGCCAGCAGCCTCCTTGAGACAGGGCCGGAAGCTTTCTTT. Protein product: CASSLLETGPEAFF.

This chain connects TRBV4-3 to TRBJ1-1; D unresolved. Germline V gene data show CDR1 as LGHNA and CDR2 as YSLEER. Trimming shortened V by 5 bases and J by 3 bases, and 16 bases separated the two germline ends. The CDR3 runs to 15 residues. The CDR3 reads CASSTHPVRDTEAFF. The CDR3 DNA reads TGCGCCAGCAGCACTCATCCTGTGAGGGACACTGAAGCTTTCTTT.

The V gene is TRBV11-3, the J gene TRBJ1-1; no definite D call. Per germline, CDR1 SGHNT and CDR2 YENEEA. V lost 3 bases and J 0 bases, leaving 5 bases between the germline ends. The CDR3 has 13 residues. The CDR3 region has the DNA TGTGCCAGCAGCTTTAACTTGAACACTGAAGCTTTCTTT. Translation gives CASSFNLNTEAFF.

The chain joins TRBV7-2 to TRBJ1-6; TRBD1 aligns across 12 bases. With 2 bases clipped from V and 7 bases from J, the junction kept 6 bases outside the gene matches. This CDR3 comprises 17 residues. In germline, CDR1 is SGHTA, CDR2 FQGNSA. DNA of the CDR3: TGTGCCAGCAGCTTACCAGGGACAGGGGGCGGAAATTCACCCCTCCACTTT. This codes for CASSLPGTGGGNSPLHF.

The rearrangement links TRBV2 to TRBJ2-7; D possibly corresponds to TRBD1 (6 bases). Looked up from germline, CDR1 is SNHLY and CDR2 is FYNNEI. The CDR3 consists of 14 residues. V lost 8 bases and J 3 bases, leaving 17 bases between the germline ends. The CDR3 nucleotides read TGTGCCAGCGAAGGACAGCGGCTCCTCTACGAGCAGTACTTC. Translation: CASEGQRLLYEQYF.

The CDR3 loop is CAWSEYKVREHQETQYF. CDR3 nucleotides: TGTGCCTGGAGCGAATATAAAGTCCGGGAGCACCAAGAGACCCAGTACTTC. The chain uses TRBV30 and TRBJ2-5; D perhaps matches TRBD2 (6 bases). The CDR3 sequence is 17 residues long. CDR1 GTSNPN and CDR2 SVGIG come from the germline V gene (reference sequence). V lost 3 bases and J 0 bases, leaving 20 bases between the germline ends.